This T cell receptor (beta chain) was sequenced for a study of T cell changes during pregnancy in multiple sclerosis (dated by TCRdb to between 2018 and 2021). In terms of the full investigation: The study looked at changes in the T cell repertoire across pregnancy in women with multiple sclerosis.

The protocol used for the library was the immunoSEQ multiplex PCR assay. Imported from immuneACCESS, the table was reduced by TCRdb to in-frame sequences with V and J called. These copies leave out some clones; in studies compared against another copy, an unresolved V gene accounts for under half, and the cause of the remainder is not known. The sample includes some 77,000 clones, with 89% observed a single time. The leading ten clones occupy approximately 2% of the sample. To note about this clone: Its antigen has not been determined. It has no much larger one-base neighbor in the sample; base qualities were not kept.

Unmatched junction bases come to 11, with V trimmed by 2 bases and J by 4 bases. From cysteine to phenylalanine, the CDR3 is 17 amino acids long. The kept DNA is CDR3 alone, 51 bases in frame from the first base. For CDR1 and CDR2, the germline V gene lists MGHRA and YSYEKL. The V and J segments used are TRBV4-1 and TRBJ2-3; TRBD2 fits 8 bases in the junction. The sequenced sample was peripheral blood, obtained before pregnancy. The receptor was isolated from a female donor with multiple sclerosis, enrolled in a pregnancy study. The DNA is TGCGCCAGCAGCCAACCTCGGACTAGCCGGGTATCAGATACGCAGTATTTT. Protein translation: CASSQPRTSRVSDTQYF.